The 27 T cell receptor beta chains given below trace back to one sample, sequenced in a study of T cells in Graves' hyperthyroidism and ophthalmopathy. TCR beta CDR3 regions were amplified from RNA. When the TCR CDR3 underwent first-round RT-PCR, the HTBI primer set was used. TCRdb re-analysed the multiplex PCR reads in MiXCR, keeping a single row per CDR3 protein. The table has 200,000 to 300,000 distinct CDR3 sequences, almost 25% seen once. Sequencing used blood. The origin of the receptors is a woman between 35 and 50 years old with Graves' ophthalmopathy.

This clonotype was detected only once. V gene TRBV4-1 combines with J gene TRBJ1-2; perhaps TRBD1 as D (6 bases). The V gene's germline CDR1 is MGHRA and CDR2 YSYEKL. The length of the CDR3 is 15 residues. With 0 bases removed from V and 4 bases from J, the gap between germline ends came to 12 bases. The CDR3 nucleotides read TGCGCCAGCAGCCAAGAGTTAAGGGGGGGCTATGGCTACACCTTC. It codes for CASSQELRGGYGYTF.

Many counts were recorded for this clonotype. V gene TRBV7-2 combines with J gene TRBJ1-2; TRBD1 might be the D (5 bases). The CDR3 is 12 amino acids. Germline CDR1 SGHTA, CDR2 FQGNSA. The V end lost 5 bases, the J end lost 7 bases, and 11 bases lay between the germline ends. The CDR3, as DNA: TGTGCCAGCAGCCCGGGGCCAACTGGCTACACCTTC. Translating it yields CASSPGPTGYTF.

This clonotype has a single count. The chain has TRBV28 and TRBJ2-7; tentative D call: TRBD1 (5 bases). Trimming stripped 2 bases from V and 1 base from J, with 12 bases between. The CDR3 has 15 residues. Germline assignment: CDR1 MDHEN and CDR2 SYDVKM. In DNA form, the CDR3 reads TGTGCCAGCAGTTTACCTGACAGCCCTTCCTACGAGCAGTACTTC. Translated: CASSLPDSPSYEQYF.

This clonotype was detected many times. J is TRBJ2-2 and V is TRBV12-5, with 7 nucleotides matching TRBD1. Trimming cost V 7 bases and J 6 bases; bases outside gene matches: 2. Germline values: CDR1 LGHNT, CDR2 FRNRAP. The CDR3 length is 12 residues. The CDR3 region has the DNA TGTGCTAGTGCCCAGGGGGCCGGGGAGCTGTTTTTT. The encoded protein is CASAQGAGELFF.

This clonotype was detected many times. The rearrangement joins TRBV11-2 to TRBJ2-2; no definite D call. V shed 2 bases and J shed 8 bases, with 3 bases lying between them. Germline CDR1 reads SGHAT; CDR2 reads FQNNGV. The CDR3 consists of 11 residues. DNA of the CDR3: TGTGCCAGCAGCTTATGGGGGGAGCTGTTTTTT. Residues: CASSLWGELFF.

This clonotype was seen at least ten times. This sequence joins TRBV28 and TRBJ2-4; tentatively, D is TRBD2 (6 bases). CDR3 length equals 15 residues. Per germline, CDR1 MDHEN and CDR2 SYDVKM. V lost 3 bases, J lost 1 base, and 10 bases lay in between. The CDR3 is CASSFSGGAKNIQYF. The CDR3 coding sequence is TGTGCCAGCAGTTTTAGCGGAGGGGCCAAAAACATTCAGTACTTC.

The J gene is TRBJ2-7, the V gene TRBV28; TRBD2 matches 8 bases. The CDR3 length is 14 residues. From germline, CDR1 is MDHEN and CDR2 SYDVKM. Losses at the gene ends were 4 bases for V and 5 bases for J; bases not matched to a gene: 7. The CDR3 sequence: CASSSAGEVDEQYF. CDR3 nucleotides: TGTGCCAGCAGTTCAGCGGGAGAGGTCGACGAGCAGTACTTC.

This clonotype has at least ten counts. The rearrangement links TRBV29-1 to TRBJ1-1, with D possibly TRBD1 on 5 matching bases. The V end was cut by 6 bases, the J end by 3 bases, with 11 bases between. This CDR3 is 12 amino acids long. Germline CDR1 and CDR2: SQVTM and ANQGSEA. The CDR3 DNA reads TGCAGCGTGGTGACAGCTTACACTGAAGCTTTCTTT. It translates to CSVVTAYTEAFF.

Many counts were recorded for this clonotype. The chain joins TRBV11-2 to TRBJ2-7, with D hard to call. The germline CDR1 and CDR2 sequences are SGHAT and FQNNGV. Trimming took 5 bases from V and 0 from J, leaving 8 bases between them. This CDR3 comprises 13 residues. In nucleotides, the CDR3 is TGTGCCAGCAGCATGACACTCTCCTACGAGCAGTACTTC. Protein: CASSMTLSYEQYF.

There are many counts of this clonotype. The rearrangement uses TRBV20-1 and TRBJ1-3; D perhaps matches TRBD1 (5 bases). Looked up from germline, CDR1 is DFQATT and CDR2 is SNEGSKA (reference sequence). This CDR3 contains 14 residues. V lost 6 bases, J lost 0 bases, and 12 bases lay in between. The CDR3 loop is CSAIRDRSGNTIYF. The CDR3 bases are TGCAGTGCAATACGGGACCGCTCTGGAAACACCATATATTTT.

CDR3: CAISGGDSNQPQHF. The DNA of the CDR3 is TGTGCCATCAGCGGTGGGGATAGCAATCAGCCCCAGCATTTT. The genes are TRBV10-3 and TRBJ1-5, with no clear D. The germline V gene has CDR1 ENHRY and CDR2 SYGVKD. The ends were cut back, 6 bases at V and 0 bases at J, with 9 bases in the middle. The CDR3 runs 14 residues.

This clonotype appeared many times. This rearrangement joins TRBV3-1 to TRBJ2-7; TRBD2 matches 9 bases. The CDR3 length is 15 residues. V was clipped by 1 base and J by 4 bases; unmatched bases: 5. Germline V gene data show CDR1 as LGHDT and CDR2 as YNNKEL (reference sequence). CDR3 protein: CASSQVAGGPYEQYF. In nucleotides, the CDR3 is TGTGCCAGCAGCCAAGTGGCGGGAGGGCCTTACGAGCAGTACTTC.

The rearrangement uses TRBV9 and TRBJ2-7; the D gene is possibly TRBD2 (5 bases). The length of the CDR3 is 14 residues. The V end lost 0 bases, the J end lost 4 bases, and 11 bases lay between the germline ends. The V gene's germline CDR1 is SGDLS and CDR2 YYNGEE. The CDR3 DNA sequence: TGTGCCAGCAGCGTAGAAGGAGGTCCGTACGAGCAGTACTTC. It specifies CASSVEGGPYEQYF.

The genes are TRBV2 and TRBJ2-5; tentatively, D is TRBD1 (6 bases). V was clipped by 5 bases and J by 1 base, with 14 bases between them. The V gene's germline CDR1 is SNHLY and CDR2 FYNNEI. The CDR3 is made up of 15 amino acids. CDR3 protein: CASSTDRAPQETQYF. For the CDR3, the DNA is TGTGCCAGCAGTACGGACAGAGCACCCCAAGAGACCCAGTACTTC. Full variable domain (missing parts from reference TRBV2 and TRBJ2-5): EPEVTQTPSHQVTQMGQEVILRCVPISNHLYFYWYRQILGQKVEFLVSFYNNEISEKSEIFDDQFSVERPDGSNFTLKIRSTKLEDSAMYFCASSTDRAPQETQYFGPGTRLLVL.

The V call is TRBV20-1, the J call TRBJ2-7, with a weak D call TRBD2 (5 bases). Germline values: CDR1 DFQATT, CDR2 SNEGSKA (reference sequence). V lost 1 base and J 3 bases, leaving 10 bases between the germline ends. The CDR3 covers 13 residues. CDR3 protein: CSARGERDYEQYF. In DNA form, the CDR3 reads TGCAGTGCTAGAGGTGAACGGGACTACGAGCAGTACTTC.

This clonotype showed up just a few times. The CDR3 DNA follows: TGTGCCAGCATGGTCGCGGGGGACACCGGGGAGCTGTTTTTT. It specifies CASMVAGDTGELFF. The V gene is TRBV6-1, the J gene TRBJ2-2; 7 bases match TRBD2. Germline loops: CDR1 MNHNS, CDR2 SASEGT. There are 14 residues in the CDR3. V was pared by 7 bases and J by 3 bases, with 5 bases of the junction left unmatched.

The table lists this clonotype with a few counts. The rearrangement links TRBV5-6 to TRBJ2-7; TRBD2 matches at 7 bases. From germline, CDR1 is SGHDT and CDR2 YYEEEE. CDR3 size: 16 residues. V lost 5 bases and J lost 1; bases outside the gene matches: 12. The CDR3 bases are TGTGCCAGCAGTGGGAGGACTAGGATTACATCCTACGAGCAGTACTTC. Its protein product is CASSGRTRITSYEQYF.

This clonotype showed up many times. The V and J genes are TRBV4-1 and TRBJ1-2; the D gene is possibly TRBD1 (5 bases). This CDR3 is 14 amino acids long. CDR1 and CDR2 (germline): MGHRA, YSYEKL. Trimming removed 0 bases from V and 8 bases from J, with 13 bases in between. The CDR3: CASSQEGAGNGYTF. CDR3 bases: TGCGCCAGCAGCCAAGAGGGAGCAGGGAACGGCTACACCTTC.

This clonotype was counted a few times. V is TRBV6-4 and J is TRBJ1-2; tentative D call: TRBD1 (5 bases). The germline CDR1 and CDR2 sequences are MRHNA and SNTAGT. The CDR3 runs 14 residues. V gave up 6 bases and J gave up 6 bases, with 17 bases separating them. CDR3 coding DNA: TGTGCCAGCAGAGCAAGGGACTTGGAAGATGGCTACACCTTC. It encodes CASRARDLEDGYTF.

This rearrangement joins TRBV12-3 or TRBV12-4 to TRBJ1-2; the match to TRBD1 covers 9 bases. The V segment lost 6 bases and the J segment 8 bases; nucleotides outside the gene matches: 10. The CDR3 has 14 residues. The CDR3 DNA reads as TGTGCCAGCAGCCAAACAGGGGGCGCGGGGGGCTACACCTTC. It encodes CASSQTGGAGGYTF.

This clonotype was observed once. V and J are TRBV7-3 and TRBJ2-5; D is undetermined. Trimming shortened V by 2 bases and J by 9 bases, and 13 bases separated the two germline ends. The CDR3 is made up of 13 amino acids. Germline values: CDR1 SGHTA, CDR2 FQGTGA. Here the CDR3 DNA reads TGTGCCAGCAGCTTAGAGGTCGGGCGTCCCCAGTACTTC. It is translated as CASSLEVGRPQYF.

The table lists this clonotype with many counts. The gene calls are TRBV29-1 and TRBJ2-2, with D perhaps TRBD1 (6 bases). V was pared by 0 bases and J by 6 bases, with 14 bases between. Germline V gives CDR1 SQVTM, CDR2 ANQGSEA. The CDR3 covers 15 residues. The CDR3, as DNA: TGCAGCGTTGAAGAAGCCACAGGGTTGCCCGGGGAGCTGTTTTTT. Translating gives CSVEEATGLPGELFF.

This clonotype occurred many times. The gene calls are TRBV6-2 or TRBV6-3 and TRBJ2-4; D remains ambiguous. The CDR3 has 16 amino acids. The germline V gene has CDR1 MNHEY and CDR2 SVGEGT. Trimming took 2 bases from V and 1 from J, leaving 12 bases between them. The CDR3 nucleotides are TGTGCCAGCAGTTACCCCGCCGGGCAGGCCAAAAACATTCAGTACTTC. The encoded protein is CASSYPAGQAKNIQYF.

This clonotype was seen many times. The chain combines TRBV10-3 with TRBJ1-5; D perhaps matches TRBD1 (5 bases). Between the trimmed V and J ends, which lost 8 bases and 2 bases, there was a span of 10 bases. The CDR3 consists of 13 residues. The germline gives CDR1 ENHRY, CDR2 SYGVKD. The CDR3 nucleotides are TGTGCCATCGGGGGGGACGGCAATCAGCCCCAGCATTTT. This sequence encodes CAIGGDGNQPQHF.

This clonotype was seen at least ten times. The chain employs TRBV6-1 and TRBJ2-7, with TRBD2 matching 8 bases. The CDR3 extends over 15 amino acids. Germline CDR1 MNHNS, CDR2 SASEGT. V trimming: 4 bases; J trimming: 2 bases; junction bases outside the gene matches: 7. The CDR3 DNA reads TGTGCCAGCAGTGTTGAGCGGGAGTTCCCCTACGAGCAGTACTTC. Encoded protein: CASSVEREFPYEQYF.

This clonotype was recorded at least ten times. The CDR3 region has the DNA TGTGCCAGCAGCCCACTTCGAGTGCGGCAGGCCGAGCAGTACTTC. Translation gives CASSPLRVRQAEQYF. The chain links TRBV28 to TRBJ2-7; D is unresolved. The CDR3 length is 15 residues. V gave up 6 bases and J gave up 6 bases, with 21 bases separating them. Germline V CDR1 and CDR2: MDHEN, SYDVKM.

This clonotype was detected many times. The genes are TRBV20-1 and TRBJ2-7; D is undetermined. Germline V CDR1 and CDR2: DFQATT, SNEGSKA (reference sequence). V lost 6 bases and J lost 6, with 9 bases in between. This CDR3 comprises 10 residues. CDR3 residues: CSASSLEQYF. In nucleotides, the CDR3 is TGCAGTGCGAGTTCTCTCGAGCAGTACTTC.